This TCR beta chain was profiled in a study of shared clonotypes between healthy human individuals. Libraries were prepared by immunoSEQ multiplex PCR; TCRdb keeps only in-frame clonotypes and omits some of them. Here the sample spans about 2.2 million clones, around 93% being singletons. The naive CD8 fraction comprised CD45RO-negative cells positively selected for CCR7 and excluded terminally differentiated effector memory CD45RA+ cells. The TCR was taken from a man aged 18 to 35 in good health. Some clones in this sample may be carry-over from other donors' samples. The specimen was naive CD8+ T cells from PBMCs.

The chain's CDR3 is CASSQRMLGTAYEQYF. DNA for the CDR3: TGCGCCAGCAGCCAAAGAATGCTGGGGACAGCCTACGAGCAGTACTTC. This chain connects TRBV4-3 to TRBJ2-7, with 7 positions matching TRBD1. The CDR3 is made up of 16 amino acids. V lost 2 bases and J lost 2; bases outside the gene matches: 9. Germline V CDR1 and CDR2: LGHNA, YSLEER.